These 31 T cell receptor beta chains came from one sample sequenced in a study of T cells in Graves' hyperthyroidism and ophthalmopathy. Amplification of TCR beta CDR3 regions was performed using RNA transcripts as template. First-round RT-PCR of the TCR CDR3 relied on the HTBI primer set. A single record per CDR3 protein comes from TCRdb applying MiXCR to the multiplex PCR reads. Here the sample spans fewer than 550,000 distinct CDR3 sequences, around 22% being singletons. Sample: blood. Every receptor here comes from a woman under 40 with Graves' ophthalmopathy.

This clonotype appeared many times. The genes are TRBV3-1 and TRBJ2-2; no reliable D call. From germline, CDR1 is LGHDT and CDR2 YNNKEL (reference sequence). The CDR3 is 16 residues long. V gave up 5 bases and J gave up 0 bases, with 13 bases separating them. The CDR3 DNA reads TGTGCCAGCAGCTGGTTGGGGAACTCGAACACCGGGGAGCTGTTTTTT. Amino acid sequence: CASSWLGNSNTGELFF.

The J gene is TRBJ2-1, the V gene TRBV6-1; 8 positions agree with TRBD1. J was trimmed by 2 bases and V by 2 bases; bases with no gene match: 2. This CDR3 is 15 amino acids long. The germline gives CDR1 MNHNS, CDR2 SASEGT. The CDR3 spells CASSEWDRPYNEQFF. The CDR3 DNA is TGTGCCAGCAGTGAATGGGACAGGCCCTACAATGAGCAGTTCTTC.

This clonotype was seen at least ten times. The rearrangement links TRBV6-5 to TRBJ1-1; perhaps TRBD1 as D (6 bases). V lost 11 bases to trimming and J lost 5 bases, with 21 bases between them. Germline V gives CDR1 MNHEY, CDR2 SVGAGI. This CDR3 spans 14 amino acids. CDR3 loop: CAVARRGGETEAFF. The CDR3 region has the DNA TGTGCCGTCGCTCGACGAGGGGGAGAAACTGAAGCTTTCTTT.

There are many counts of this clonotype. The DNA of the CDR3 is TGCAGCGTTACCAGGGGGCGGAATGTTGGCTACACCTTC. It encodes CSVTRGRNVGYTF. The chain employs TRBV29-1 and TRBJ1-2; 8 nucleotides align to TRBD1. Germline V gene sequence: CDR1 SQVTM, CDR2 ANQGSEA. The CDR3 has 13 residues. J lost 7 bases, V lost 5 bases, and 9 bases had no gene match.

A word on this clonotype: A read error is possible here, since a much larger clone lies one base away. The chain combines TRBV5-1 with TRBJ1-2; 9 positions match TRBD1. The V gene's germline CDR1 is SGHRS and CDR2 YFSETQ. CDR3 length equals 14 residues. CDR3 DNA sequence: TGCGTCAGCAGCCCGGGACAGGGTACGCGGGGCTACACCTTC. This sequence encodes CVSSPGQGTRGYTF.

A word on this clonotype: A much larger clonotype is one base distant, so this may be a read error. The chain uses TRBV30 and TRBJ1-3; D unclear. With 2 bases removed from V and 0 bases from J, the gap between germline ends came to 11 bases. Germline loops: CDR1 GTSNPN, CDR2 SVGIG (reference sequence). This CDR3 is 15 amino acids long. CDR3 in amino acids: CAWSREGISGNTIYF. The CDR3 DNA follows: TGTGCCTGGAGTCGGGAGGGAATCTCTGGAAACACCATATATTTT.

CDR3 bases: TGTGCCAGCAGTGAAGGGACAGGCGATGAAGCTTTCTTT. It encodes CASSEGTGDEAFF. V is TRBV6-4 and J is TRBJ1-1; 8 bases fit TRBD1. The V and J ends lost 3 bases and 7 bases, in that order; junction bases with no gene match: 4. The CDR3 totals 13 residues. From germline, CDR1 is MRHNA and CDR2 SNTAGT.

This clonotype was observed at least ten times. The chain links TRBV2 to TRBJ2-2; TRBD2 matches 8 bases. The germline gives CDR1 SNHLY, CDR2 FYNNEI. This CDR3 has 16 residues. The V and J ends lost 7 bases and 4 bases, in that order; junction bases with no gene match: 11. CDR3 region: CASTPRPSGGTGELFF. In nucleotides, the CDR3 is TGTGCCAGCACCCCCCGGCCCAGCGGGGGCACCGGGGAGCTGTTTTTT.

V is TRBV28 and J is TRBJ1-5; D is perhaps TRBD1 (5 bases). The germline gives CDR1 MDHEN, CDR2 SYDVKM. V shed 4 bases and J shed 5 bases, with 9 bases lying between them. The CDR3 runs to 13 residues. CDR3 region: CASSSRVHQPQHF. In nucleotides, the CDR3 is TGTGCCAGCAGTTCCAGGGTGCATCAGCCCCAGCATTTT.

At least ten counts were recorded for this clonotype. The chain combines TRBV20-1 with TRBJ1-1; D is unresolved. The CDR3 has 12 residues. V was shortened by 4 bases and J by 7 bases, with 13 bases between the two germline ends. CDR1 is DFQATT, CDR2 SNEGSKA, per germline (reference sequence). The CDR3 region is CSAISGLIEAFF. The CDR3 bases are TGCAGTGCTATATCTGGGTTAATTGAAGCTTTCTTT.

This clonotype was observed many times. The chain employs TRBV12-3 or TRBV12-4 and TRBJ1-4; perhaps TRBD1 as D (5 bases). The CDR3 totals 13 residues. Trimming removed 10 bases at V and 7 bases at J, with 16 bases between. The CDR3 reads CATSGGGREKLFF. DNA for the CDR3: TGTGCCACCTCCGGGGGGGGACGTGAAAAACTGTTTTTT.

The chain carries TRBV28 and TRBJ1-2; D is undetermined. CDR1 and CDR2 from the germline V gene are MDHEN and SYDVKM. Between the trimmed V and J ends, which lost 1 base and 7 bases, there was a span of 13 bases. CDR3 length: 14 amino acids. CDR3 sequence reads: CASSLSGTSRGYTF. The CDR3 region has the DNA TGTGCCAGCAGTTTATCGGGCACGAGCCGTGGCTACACCTTC.

The rearrangement uses TRBV7-3 and TRBJ2-2; a possible D gene is TRBD1 (6 bases). The length of the CDR3 is 13 residues. The V gene's germline CDR1 is SGHTA and CDR2 FQGTGA. The ends were cut back, 4 bases at V and 6 bases at J, with 9 bases in the middle. The CDR3, as DNA: TGTGCCAGCAGCTCCCGACAGGCCGGGGAGCTGTTTTTT. Residues: CASSSRQAGELFF.

There are many counts of this clonotype. V is TRBV5-1 and J is TRBJ2-7, with a weak D call TRBD1 (7 bases). The germline gives CDR1 SGHRS, CDR2 YFSETQ. With 4 bases removed from V and 6 bases from J, the gap between germline ends came to 20 bases. This CDR3 has 15 residues. This chain's CDR3 is CASSLQGGAISEQYF. The CDR3 DNA sequence: TGCGCCAGCAGCCTGCAGGGGGGAGCTATTTCCGAGCAGTACTTC. The complete variable domain, with remaining parts taken from reference TRBV5-1 and TRBJ2-7, reads KAGVTQTPRYLIKTRGQQVTLSCSPISGHRSVSWYQQTPGQGLQFLFEYFSETQRNKGNFPGRFSGRQFSNSRSEMNVSTLELGDSALYLCASSLQGGAISEQYFGPGTRLTVT.

This clonotype was observed a few times. The gene calls are TRBV6-1 and TRBJ2-5; 7 bases are shared with TRBD1. Germline CDR1 reads MNHNS; CDR2 reads SASEGT. The V and J ends lost 6 bases and 4 bases, in that order; junction bases with no gene match: 8. This CDR3 is built from 14 residues. This CDR3 reads CASSLEGALETQYF. The CDR3 bases are TGTGCCAGCAGCCTTGAGGGGGCCCTAGAGACCCAGTACTTC.

In its sample, this clonotype was seen a few times. The chain uses TRBV2 and TRBJ2-2; possibly TRBD2 for D (6 bases). In germline, CDR1 is SNHLY, CDR2 FYNNEI. This CDR3 comprises 12 residues. The V end lost 8 bases, the J end lost 6 bases, and 10 bases lay between the germline ends. CDR3 DNA sequence: TGTGCCAGCCTGGAGGGTGCCGGGGAGCTGTTTTTT. Amino acid sequence: CASLEGAGELFF.

J is TRBJ1-2 and V is TRBV2; 8 bases match TRBD1. This CDR3 comprises 13 residues. The germline V gene encodes CDR1 SNHLY and CDR2 FYNNEI. V lost 7 bases and J lost 5; bases outside the gene matches: 6. DNA for the CDR3: TGTGCCAGCAAGACGGGACAGGAGTATGGCTACACCTTC. This sequence encodes CASKTGQEYGYTF.

In the case of this clonotype: Just one base apart from a much larger clone, this may be a read error. J is TRBJ1-1 and V is TRBV3-1; D uncertain. Germline V gives CDR1 LGHDT, CDR2 YNNKEL (reference sequence). V was pared by 4 bases and J by 8 bases, with 14 bases between. The CDR3 runs 13 residues. The chain's CDR3 is CASSPAPYVEAFF. In nucleotides, the CDR3 is TGTGCCAGCAGCCCCGCCCCGTACGTCGAAGCTTTCTTT.

This clonotype was detected only a few times. The chain recombines TRBV6-2 or TRBV6-3 with TRBJ1-1; a possible D gene is TRBD1 (6 bases). The germline V gene encodes CDR1 MNHEY and CDR2 SVGEGT. V lost 6 bases and J 5 bases, leaving 16 bases between the germline ends. There are 14 residues in the CDR3. CDR3 sequence reads: CASRASGASTEAFF. Written as DNA, the CDR3 is TGTGCCAGCAGGGCCTCAGGGGCGAGTACTGAAGCTTTCTTT.

This clonotype was observed at least ten times. The V gene is TRBV6-6, the J gene TRBJ1-2, with unresolved D. Trimming shortened V by 7 bases and J by 4 bases, and 13 bases separated the two germline ends. The CDR3 consists of 13 residues. CDR1 and CDR2 (germline): MNHNY, SVGAGI (reference sequence). The CDR3 loop reads CASTPDGTYGYTF. For the CDR3, the DNA is TGTGCCAGCACTCCGGACGGAACCTATGGCTACACCTTC.

The chain uses TRBV6-2 or TRBV6-3 and TRBJ1-5; perhaps TRBD1 as D (5 bases). The germline gives CDR1 MNHEY, CDR2 SVGEGT. The V gene lost 5 bases and the J gene lost 2 bases, with 13 bases spanning the gap. The CDR3 has 15 residues. CDR3 sequence (DNA): TGTGCCAGCAGTCCGGACAAGTGGGGCAATCAGCCCCAGCATTTT. Protein sequence: CASSPDKWGNQPQHF.

This clonotype has only one observation. This chain connects TRBV5-1 to TRBJ1-1; 7 bases agree with TRBD1. This CDR3 is built from 14 residues. Unmatched junction bases numbered 8, after V lost 2 bases and J lost 7 bases. CDR1 SGHRS and CDR2 YFSETQ come from the germline V gene. The CDR3 nucleotides read TGCGCCAGCAGCTTCAGACAGGGTAGCGATGAAGCTTTCTTT. This gives the protein CASSFRQGSDEAFF. The variable domain in full, with the rest retrieved from reference TRBV5-1 and TRBJ1-1, is KAGVTQTPRYLIKTRGQQVTLSCSPISGHRSVSWYQQTPGQGLQFLFEYFSETQRNKGNFPGRFSGRQFSNSRSEMNVSTLELGDSALYLCASSFRQGSDEAFFGQGTRLTVV.

The chain combines TRBV10-3 with TRBJ2-7; possibly TRBD2 for D (5 bases). The CDR3 sequence is 13 residues long. Germline V lookup: CDR1 ENHRY, CDR2 SYGVKD. Trimming cost V 6 bases and J 3 bases, with 12 bases left between them. In nucleotides, the CDR3 is TGTGCCATCAGATTGTCTAGCATCTACGAGCAGTACTTC. Translation gives CAIRLSSIYEQYF.

The CDR3 is CASSQDNYSYEQYF. The CDR3 nucleotides read TGTGCCAGCAGCCAAGATAACTACTCCTACGAGCAGTACTTC. This rearrangement joins TRBV3-1 to TRBJ2-7; no definite D call. The CDR3 loop spans 14 amino acids. Germline CDR1 and CDR2: LGHDT and YNNKEL (reference sequence). V was pared by 0 bases and J by 0 bases, with 6 bases between.

This clonotype showed up many times. The chain is built from TRBV7-3 and TRBJ1-2; TRBD1 aligns across 8 bases. This CDR3 region has 15 residues. The germline V gene encodes CDR1 SGHTA and CDR2 FQGTGA. Trimming at V came to 5 bases and at J to 4 bases, leaving 9 bases not matched to a gene. CDR3 residues: CASSGDRGPSYGYTF. The CDR3, as DNA: TGTGCCAGCAGCGGCGACAGGGGCCCTTCCTATGGCTACACCTTC.

This clonotype has a count of ten or more. The chain is built from TRBV7-2 and TRBJ1-2, with D unclear. The CDR3 is 14 amino acids. Germline V lookup: CDR1 SGHTA, CDR2 FQGNSA. V shed 3 bases and J shed 4 bases, with 12 bases lying between them. The CDR3 coding sequence is TGTGCCAGCAGCTTTAAAGGGAAGGCCTATGGCTACACCTTC. This gives the protein CASSFKGKAYGYTF.

The CDR3 region is CASSSGLAGGQTYEQYF. CDR3 in DNA: TGTGCCAGCAGTTCAGGACTAGCGGGAGGCCAAACTTACGAGCAGTACTTC. The chain uses TRBV6-5 and TRBJ2-7; TRBD2 matches at 14 bases. Per germline, CDR1 MNHEY and CDR2 SVGAGI. CDR3 length: 17 amino acids. After removal of 4 bases from V and 4 bases from J, the junction contained 9 bases not matched to a gene.

This clonotype was observed at least ten times. The chain employs TRBV7-3 and TRBJ2-5; no firm D call. This CDR3 spans 13 amino acids. With 0 bases removed from V and 2 bases from J, the gap between germline ends came to 4 bases. From germline, CDR1 is SGHTA and CDR2 FQGTGA. The DNA of the CDR3 is TGTGCCAGCAGCTTAACGTTTCAAGAGACCCAGTACTTC. This translates into CASSLTFQETQYF.

This clonotype was seen a few times. The chain has TRBV11-2 and TRBJ2-2; D might be TRBD2 (6 bases). The V end lost 8 bases, the J end lost 2 bases, and 18 bases lay between the germline ends. Germline loops: CDR1 SGHAT, CDR2 FQNNGV. The CDR3 has 16 amino acids. The CDR3 loop is CASVLMTSGNTGELFF. DNA for the CDR3: TGTGCCAGCGTTCTTATGACTAGTGGTAACACCGGGGAGCTGTTTTTT.

The chain carries TRBV12-3 or TRBV12-4 and TRBJ2-7; D ambiguous. Trimming removed 3 bases from V and 7 bases from J, with 13 bases in between. The CDR3 is made up of 13 amino acids. The DNA of the CDR3 is TGTGCCAGCAGTTTTAGCCCGCCAAGTGAGCAGTACTTC. Translating it yields CASSFSPPSEQYF.

The rearrangement joins TRBV7-3 to TRBJ2-7; D is unclear. Germline V CDR1 and CDR2: SGHTA, FQGTGA. CDR3 length equals 14 residues. With 6 bases removed from V and 0 bases from J, the gap between germline ends came to 12 bases. Here the CDR3 reads CASSPNPDSYEQYF. For the CDR3, the DNA is TGTGCCAGCAGTCCGAACCCTGACTCCTACGAGCAGTACTTC.